This TCR beta chain was recovered during a study of blood T cells in healthy people across ages (dated by TCRdb to the mid-2010s). Describing the broader study: In model experiments, template switching captured roughly one uniquely barcoded TCR beta cDNA molecule for every two T cells. Age-related changes in TCR beta repertoire diversity were measured in the study by deep sequencing normalized with unique cDNA molecular identifiers. Donors were grouped into four age groups: young (average approximately 16 years), middle-aged (under 40), aged (around 60) and long-lived (about 90). Donors of different ages were randomly distributed across sequencing lanes to avoid experimental bias. Two additional independent replicas of 1 million unique cDNA reads from the same blood draw were analyzed for two donors (one aged 18 to 30 and one aged 80 or older). What the work shows at the level of the full study, not this receptor alone: Estimates of total diversity based on one million sequenced T cells were regarded as lower bounds and as underestimates. The percentage of naive T cells measured by flow cytometry correlated strongly with observed TCR beta diversity. The long-lived group showed more naive CD4+ T cells, fewer expanded clones and increased TCR diversity than the aged group, suggesting age selection. Since profiling was done on bulk unsorted PBMCs, naive and antigen-experienced compartments could not be conclusively compared. Because donor CMV infection status was unknown, age-related changes in expanded clonotypes were potentially confounded. Observed TCR beta diversity per million T cells fell roughly linearly with age, and a significant reduction was already apparent by age around 44.

A word on this clonotype: The clone's antigen remains unknown. Given a much more abundant clone one base away, this may be a read error.

The donors were roughly 39 Caucasian individuals from Russia, aged roughly 6 to 100 years, who were systemically healthy. Around 10 milliliters of peripheral blood were collected from each donor into EDTA-treated Vacutainer tubes. Ficoll-Paque density-gradient centrifugation was used to isolate PBMCs, with at least 6.5 million per sample. Total RNA was extracted from PBMCs with Trizol reagent, with at least 5.5 micrograms obtained per sample. Naive CD45RAhigh/CD27high T cell percentages were measured by flow cytometry on a PBMC aliquot from every donor. CDR1 and CDR2 are drawn from the germline V gene: MGHRA, YSYEKL. The CDR3 covers 12 residues, taking in both the cysteine and the phenylalanine. The kept DNA is CDR3 alone, 36 bases in frame from the first base. V is cut by 9 bases and J by 7 bases, and the space between the germline ends is 13 bases. The library relied on 5' RACE. Sequenced using an Illumina HiSeq 2500. A second PCR of roughly 6 to 12 cycles was performed with a sample-barcoded 5' primer and a J-beta primer mix. A template-switch 5' adaptor carrying 12 random nucleotides introduced a unique molecular identifier onto each TCR beta cDNA molecule. Each sample yielded at least 3 million CDR3-containing paired-end reads. First-strand cDNA was synthesized from all RNA with the Mint cDNA synthesis kit, primed by a TRBC-specific oligonucleotide. After uracil-DNA glycosylase treatment, a first 18-cycle PCR used universal primers M1SS and BC2_uni_R on all cDNA. The study's processing was this. Each sample was normalized by randomly selecting 1 million high-quality reads, each carrying a distinct molecular identifier. Reads with shared molecular identifiers were discarded instead of being binned into consensus sequences. CDR3 identification, clonotype clustering and error correction used MiTCR with a Q25 quality threshold and the strictest error-elimination algorithm. A nonparametric unseen species model with Euler transformation was used to estimate lower-bound total TCR beta diversity. TCRdb trimmed the raw reads at Q25, called clones with MiXCR and kept productive beta chains. Each entry merges the rows of one CDR3 protein and shows their most common DNA and genes. TCRdb, not the original authors, processed these V and J calls. This sample gives 1.5 million or so distinct CDR3 sequences in total; around two fifths of them show up just once. In total, the top ten clones hold roughly 8.2% of the sample.

This TCR was sampled from a woman between 18 and 29 years old in good health. The sequencing sample was made of blood. This chain joins TRBV4-1 to TRBJ2-1; tentative D gene TRBD2, with 5 bases matching. The CDR3 region reads CASGLLWNEQFF. The DNA sequence is given as TGCGCCAGTGGACTCCTATGGAATGAGCAGTTCTTC.